These 14 T cell receptor beta chains were sequenced from one sample in a study of blood T cell repertoires in COVID-19. Sequencing was performed with immunoSEQ multiplex PCR; in TCRdb, only in-frame clones are kept and a portion is missing. The repertoire has about 76,000 clones, almost 85% of them found once; the top ten carry 8.5% to 10%. The sequenced sample was peripheral blood. All receptors come from a man over 45 with COVID-19, enrolled during active disease.

The rearrangement links TRBV19 to TRBJ2-7; 9 bases align to TRBD2. The CDR3 has 17 amino acids. J was trimmed by 6 bases and V by 3 bases; bases with no gene match: 15. Germline values: CDR1 LNHDA, CDR2 SQIVND (reference sequence). As DNA, the CDR3 is TGTGCCAGTAGTATCACCCCATGGGGCGGGAGGGCCCCCGAGCAGTACTTC. Its protein product is CASSITPWGGRAPEQYF. The full variable domain, in which reference TRBV19 and TRBJ2-7 provide the parts outside the CDR3, is DGGITQSPKYLFRKEGQNVTLSCEQNLNHDAMYWYRQDPGQGLRLIYYSQIVNDFQKGDIAEGYSVSREKKESFPLTVTSAQKNPTAFYLCASSITPWGGRAPEQYFGPGTRLTVT.

The CDR3 is CASSLARAYEQYF. CDR3 bases: TGTGCCAGCAGCTTAGCGCGGGCCTACGAGCAGTACTTC. The chain uses TRBV7-9 and TRBJ2-7; the D gene is possibly TRBD2 (5 bases). Germline lookup yields CDR1 SEHNR and CDR2 FQNEAQ (reference sequence). CDR3 length equals 13 residues. With 0 bases removed from V and 2 bases from J, the gap between germline ends came to 5 bases.

The rearrangement joins TRBV6-5 to TRBJ1-3; D is perhaps TRBD1 (6 bases). Germline CDR1 reads MNHEY; CDR2 reads SVGAGI. This CDR3 spans 14 amino acids. The ends were cut back, 5 bases at V and 2 bases at J, with 10 bases in the middle. The chain's CDR3 is CASSRTVTGNTIYF. The CDR3 region has the DNA TGTGCCAGCAGTAGGACAGTAACTGGAAACACCATATATTTT.

In its sample, this clone was seen once. The chain recombines TRBV19 with TRBJ2-2, with D tentatively TRBD1 (5 bases). The CDR3 consists of 14 residues. Germline V gives CDR1 LNHDA, CDR2 SQIVND (reference sequence). Trimming shortened V by 5 bases and J by 0 bases, and 7 bases separated the two germline ends. The CDR3 sequence: CASSETANTGELFF. The DNA of the CDR3 is TGTGCCAGTAGTGAGACAGCGAACACCGGGGAGCTGTTTTTT.

CDR3 loop: CASTGGSGVSYEQYF. The CDR3 DNA reads TGTGCCAGCACGGGCGGGAGCGGTGTTTCCTACGAGCAGTACTTC. The genes are TRBV28 and TRBJ2-7, with 7 bases identical to TRBD2. The CDR3 has 15 residues. J gave up 1 base and V 7 bases, and 10 bases lay outside the gene matches. CDR1 is MDHEN, CDR2 SYDVKM, per germline.

J is TRBJ2-7 and V is TRBV28; a possible D gene is TRBD2 (6 bases). This CDR3 spans 13 amino acids. Germline CDR1 and CDR2: MDHEN and SYDVKM. V lost 6 bases and J lost 4, with 13 bases in between. CDR3 sequence reads: CASREGIGYEQYF. In DNA form, the CDR3 reads TGTGCCAGCAGGGAGGGGATCGGGTACGAGCAGTACTTC. Using reference TRBV28 and TRBJ2-7 for the parts outside the CDR3, the full variable domain is DVKVTQSSRYLVKRTGEKVFLECVQDMDHENMFWYRQDPGLGLRLIYFSYDVKMKEKGDIPEGYSVSREKKERFSLILESASTNQTSMYLCASREGIGYEQYFGPGTRLTVT.

This chain links TRBV30 with TRBJ2-7; 8 bases line up with TRBD1. This CDR3 is built from 13 residues. Losses at the gene ends were 5 bases for V and 3 bases for J; bases not matched to a gene: 6. The germline CDR1 and CDR2 sequences are GTSNPN and SVGIG (reference sequence). DNA for the CDR3: TGTGCCTGGGGCAGGGGGCTCCTCTACGAGCAGTACTTC. Residues: CAWGRGLLYEQYF.

About this clone: This sample includes further DNA sequences coding for the same CDR3. The chain employs TRBV3-1 (or the pseudogene TRBV3-2) and TRBJ1-1; D is possibly TRBD1 (6 bases). V was pared by 4 bases and J by 5 bases, with 11 bases between. Per germline, CDR1 LGHDT and CDR2 YNNKEL (reference sequence). This CDR3 has 13 amino acids. As DNA, the CDR3 is TGTGCCAGCAGCCCTACAGGGAATACTGAAGCTTTCTTT. Amino acid sequence: CASSPTGNTEAFF.

The chain recombines TRBV19 with TRBJ2-7; 11 nucleotides match TRBD2. This CDR3 contains 13 residues. V lost 4 bases to trimming and J lost 7 bases; unmatched junction nucleotides: 3. Per the germline V gene, CDR1 is LNHDA and CDR2 is SQIVND (reference sequence). As DNA, the CDR3 is TGTGCCAGTAGTACCGGACTAGCGGGTGAGCAGTACTTC. It translates to CASSTGLAGEQYF.

As to this clone: One end of the junction fails to match germline, which may point to a read error. The chain carries TRBV7-7 and TRBJ2-1; 11 bases match TRBD2. Germline loops: CDR1 SSHAT, CDR2 FNYEAQ (reference sequence). CDR3 length: 14 amino acids. CDR3 protein: CASSPGTSGNEQFF. The DNA of the CDR3 is TGTGCTAGCAGCCCCGGGACTAGCGGCAATGAGCAGTTCTTC. The whole variable domain, filled in from reference TRBV7-7 and TRBJ2-1, reads GAGVSQSPRYKVTKRGQDVTLRCDPISSHATLYWYQQALGQGPEFLTYFNYEAQPDKSGLPSDRFSAERPEGSISTLTIQRTEQRDSAMYRCASSPGTSGNEQFFGPGTRLTVL.

CDR3 in amino acids: CASSYREGGTGELFF. The CDR3 DNA is TGCGCCAGCAGCTATCGGGAGGGGGGAACCGGGGAGCTGTTTTTT. The V and J genes are TRBV5-1 and TRBJ2-2; TRBD2 matches 8 bases. The junction had 6 bases not matched to a gene; V was cut back by 3 bases and J by 5 bases. CDR1 and CDR2 (germline): SGHRS, YFSETQ. The CDR3 extends over 15 amino acids.

The chain has TRBV19 and TRBJ1-5; D is ambiguous. Trimming removed 6 bases at V and 9 bases at J, with 21 bases between. In germline, CDR1 is LNHDA, CDR2 SQIVND (reference sequence). This CDR3 spans 15 amino acids. CDR3 bases: TGTGCCAGTAGCCCCGGCCCGGCGGGCTATTCGCCCCAGCATTTT. This codes for CASSPGPAGYSPQHF. Variable domain in full (rest from reference TRBV19 and TRBJ1-5): DGGITQSPKYLFRKEGQNVTLSCEQNLNHDAMYWYRQDPGQGLRLIYYSQIVNDFQKGDIAEGYSVSREKKESFPLTVTSAQKNPTAFYLCASSPGPAGYSPQHFGDGTRLSIL.

The chain is built from TRBV19 and TRBJ1-1; a weak D match, TRBD1 (5 bases). The germline V and J ends were trimmed by 3 bases and 1 base, with 6 bases remaining between them. The CDR3 extends over 13 amino acids. Germline V gene sequence: CDR1 LNHDA, CDR2 SQIVND (reference sequence). This CDR3 is CASSMGPNTEAFF. The CDR3 coding sequence is TGTGCCAGTAGTATGGGGCCGAACACTGAAGCTTTCTTT. The full variable domain, its missing parts supplied by reference TRBV19 and TRBJ1-1, is DGGITQSPKYLFRKEGQNVTLSCEQNLNHDAMYWYRQDPGQGLRLIYYSQIVNDFQKGDIAEGYSVSREKKESFPLTVTSAQKNPTAFYLCASSMGPNTEAFFGQGTRLTVV.

V usage is TRBV11-3 and J usage is TRBJ1-5; the D is unclear. CDR1 SGHNT and CDR2 YENEEA come from the germline V gene. With 7 bases removed from V and 7 bases from J, the gap between germline ends came to 20 bases. The CDR3 sequence is 15 residues long. The CDR3: CASKVEGASKQPQHF. The CDR3, as DNA: TGTGCCAGCAAAGTGGAGGGCGCCTCAAAGCAGCCCCAGCATTTT.